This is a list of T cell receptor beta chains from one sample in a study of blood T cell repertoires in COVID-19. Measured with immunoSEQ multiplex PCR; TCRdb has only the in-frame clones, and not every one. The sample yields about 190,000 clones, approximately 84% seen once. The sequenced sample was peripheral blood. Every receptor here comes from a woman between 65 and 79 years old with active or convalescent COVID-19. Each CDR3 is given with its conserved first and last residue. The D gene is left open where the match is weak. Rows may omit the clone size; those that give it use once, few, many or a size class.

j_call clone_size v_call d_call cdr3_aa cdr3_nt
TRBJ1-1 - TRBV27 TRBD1 CASSHTTRTGSEAFF TGTGCCAGCAGCCATACGACCAGGACAGGTAGTGAAGCTTTCTTT
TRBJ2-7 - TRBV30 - CAWNRDFSYEQYF TGTGCCTGGAATCGGGACTTCTCCTACGAGCAGTACTTC
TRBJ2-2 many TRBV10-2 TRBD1 CASILAQGAGELFF TGCGCCAGCATTCTTGCCCAGGGGGCCGGGGAGCTGTTTTTT
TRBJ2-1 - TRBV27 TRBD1 CASSRLFIGTGVLNEQFF TGTGCCAGCAGTCGCTTGTTTATCGGGACAGGGGTGTTGAATGAGCAGTTCTTC
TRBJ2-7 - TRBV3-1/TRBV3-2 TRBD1 CASSQRTGGYEQYF TGTGCCAGCAGCCAAAGGACAGGGGGTTACGAGCAGTACTTC
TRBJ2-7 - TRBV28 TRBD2 CASSPQGATALAGVSLEWEQYF TGTGCCAGCAGTCCTCAGGGGGCAACGGCACTAGCGGGAGTGTCGCTGGAGTGGGAGCAGTACTTC
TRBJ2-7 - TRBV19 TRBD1 CASRLQGAPGNTIGQYF TGTGCCAGTAGGTTACAGGGGGCGCCGGGCAATACGATAGGGCAGTACTTC
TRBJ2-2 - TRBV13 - CASIITPNTGELFF TGTGCCAGCATAATTACTCCGAACACCGGGGAGCTGTTTTTT
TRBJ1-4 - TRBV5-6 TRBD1 CASSSGTGHNEKLFF TGTGCCAGCAGCTCTGGGACAGGACATAATGAAAAACTGTTTTTT
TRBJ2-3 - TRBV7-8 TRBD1 CASSLMLGTGRADTQYF TGTGCCAGCAGCTTAATGTTGGGGACAGGGAGAGCAGATACGCAGTATTTT
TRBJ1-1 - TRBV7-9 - CASSQGHRAVLEAFF TGTGCCAGCAGTCAAGGGCACAGGGCGGTACTAGAAGCTTTCTTT
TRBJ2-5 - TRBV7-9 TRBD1 CASSFPRRQGAQQETQYF TGTGCCAGCAGCTTCCCCAGACGACAGGGGGCGCAGCAAGAGACCCAGTACTTC
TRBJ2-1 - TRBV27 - CASSLKGRILDEQFF TGTGCCAGCAGTTTAAAGGGGCGGATATTGGATGAGCAGTTCTTC
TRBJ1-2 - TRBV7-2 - CASSLKAGTSHYGYTF TGTGCCAGCAGCTTAAAGGCTGGGACAAGCCACTATGGCTACACCTTC
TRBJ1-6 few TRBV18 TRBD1 CASLGQGSLRSSYNSPLHF TGTGCCAGCTTAGGACAGGGCTCTCTAAGAAGCTCCTATAATTCACCCCTCCACTTT
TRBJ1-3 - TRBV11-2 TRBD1 CASSRDSSSGNTIYF TGTGCCAGCAGCCGGGACAGCAGCTCTGGAAACACCATATATTTT
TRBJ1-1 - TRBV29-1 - CSARGRDEAFF TGCAGCGCCCGAGGGAGGGATGAAGCTTTCTTT
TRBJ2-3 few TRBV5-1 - CASSLGTGTDTQYF TGCGCCAGCAGCTTGGGGACAGGCACAGATACGCAGTATTTT
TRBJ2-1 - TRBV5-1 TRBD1 CASSLGDRASVF TGCGCCAGCAGCTTGGGGGACAGGGCCTCTGTCTTC
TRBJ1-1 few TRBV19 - CASIPTGVNHEAFF TGTGCCAGTATCCCCACCGGGGTCAACCATGAAGCTTTCTTT
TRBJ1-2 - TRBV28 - CASSLSVANYGYTF TGTGCCAGCAGTTTAAGCGTAGCTAACTATGGCTACACCTTC
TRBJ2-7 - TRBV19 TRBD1 CASSIPGQIYEQYF TGTGCCAGTAGTATCCCGGGACAGATCTACGAGCAGTACTTC
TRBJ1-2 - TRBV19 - CASSLPISGGYTF TGTGCCAGTAGTCTGCCGATCTCGGGTGGCTACACCTTC
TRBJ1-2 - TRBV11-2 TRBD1 CASSLDQTGTPLNYGYTF TGTGCCAGCAGCTTAGATCAGACAGGGACCCCCCTAAACTATGGCTACACCTTC
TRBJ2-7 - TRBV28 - CASSPTDKLSYEQYF TGTGCCAGCAGCCCGACCGACAAACTCTCCTACGAGCAGTACTTC
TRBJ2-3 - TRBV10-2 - CASSEKRDTDTQYF TGCGCCAGCAGTGAGAAGAGGGACACAGATACGCAGTATTTT
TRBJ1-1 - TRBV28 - CASSFTGVGEAFF TGTGCCAGCAGTTTTACAGGCGTGGGTGAAGCTTTCTTT
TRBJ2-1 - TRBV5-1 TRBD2 CASSSTLTSGRAPYNEQFF TGCGCCAGCAGCTCCACCCTGACTAGCGGGAGGGCGCCGTACAATGAGCAGTTCTTC
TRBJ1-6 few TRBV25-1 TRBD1 CASSGTGGSSPLHF TGTGCCAGCAGTGGGACAGGGGGAAGTTCACCCCTCCACTTT
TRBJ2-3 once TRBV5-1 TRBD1 CASSFGQGGTDTQYF TGCGCCAGCAGCTTCGGACAGGGGGGTACAGATACGCAGTATTTT
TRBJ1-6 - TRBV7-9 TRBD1 CASSRAGGSGSPLHF TGTGCCAGCAGCCGTGCAGGGGGCTCGGGTTCACCCCTCCACTTT
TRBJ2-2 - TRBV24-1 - CATSDFWPEGQTTGELFF TGTGCCACCAGTGATTTCTGGCCGGAGGGACAGACAACCGGGGAGCTGTTTTTT
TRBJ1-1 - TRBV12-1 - CASSFVGGVRVIGTEAFF TGTGCCAGCAGCTTTGTTGGAGGAGTCAGAGTAATTGGCACTGAAGCTTTCTTT
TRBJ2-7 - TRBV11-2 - CASSLDHGYEQYF TGTGCCAGCAGCTTAGATCACGGCTACGAGCAGTACTTC
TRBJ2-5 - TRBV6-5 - CASRPGEERETQYF TGTGCCAGCAGGCCTGGGGAGGAGAGGGAGACCCAGTACTTC
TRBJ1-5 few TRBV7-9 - CASSLLGVGQPQHF TGTGCCAGCAGCTTACTAGGGGTTGGTCAGCCCCAGCATTTT
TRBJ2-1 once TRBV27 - CASSLGGVGNEQFF TGTGCCAGCAGTTTAGGAGGGGTGGGCAATGAGCAGTTCTTC
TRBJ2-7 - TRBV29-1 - CSVGQSYEQYF TGCAGCGTTGGACAGTCCTACGAGCAGTACTTC
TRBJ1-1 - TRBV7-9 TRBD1 CASSPGQGLHLFF TGTGCCAGCAGCCCGGGACAGGGGTTACATTTGTTCTTT
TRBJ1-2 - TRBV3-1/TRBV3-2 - CASSQGRLQSGVGYTF TGTGCCAGCAGCCAAGGCCGGTTGCAGTCAGGGGTTGGCTACACCTTC